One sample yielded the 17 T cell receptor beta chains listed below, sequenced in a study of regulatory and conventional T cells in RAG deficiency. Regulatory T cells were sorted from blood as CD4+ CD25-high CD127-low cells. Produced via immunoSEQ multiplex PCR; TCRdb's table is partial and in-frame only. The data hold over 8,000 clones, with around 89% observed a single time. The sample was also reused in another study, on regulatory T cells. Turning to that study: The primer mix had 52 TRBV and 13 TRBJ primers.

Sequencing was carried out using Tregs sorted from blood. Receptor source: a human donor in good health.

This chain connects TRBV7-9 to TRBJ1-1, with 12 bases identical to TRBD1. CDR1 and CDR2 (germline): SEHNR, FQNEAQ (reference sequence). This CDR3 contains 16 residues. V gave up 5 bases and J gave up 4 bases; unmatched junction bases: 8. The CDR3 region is CASSTGTGGFGTEAFF. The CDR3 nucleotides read TGTGCCAGCAGCACCGGGACAGGGGGCTTCGGCACTGAAGCTTTCTTT.

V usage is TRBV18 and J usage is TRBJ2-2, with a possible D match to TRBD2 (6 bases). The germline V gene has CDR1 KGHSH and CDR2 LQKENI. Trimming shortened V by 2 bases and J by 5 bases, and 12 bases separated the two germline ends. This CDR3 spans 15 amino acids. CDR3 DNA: TGTGCCAGCTCACCAACTGGAAGCGGGACCGGGGAGCTGTTTTTT. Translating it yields CASSPTGSGTGELFF.

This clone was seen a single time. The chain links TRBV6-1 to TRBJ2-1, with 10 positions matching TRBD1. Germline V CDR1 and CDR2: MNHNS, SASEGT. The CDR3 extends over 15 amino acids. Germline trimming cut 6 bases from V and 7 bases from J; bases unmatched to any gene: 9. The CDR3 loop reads CASSAPGTGANEQFF. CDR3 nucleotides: TGTGCCAGCAGCGCCCCCGGGACAGGGGCAAATGAGCAGTTCTTC.

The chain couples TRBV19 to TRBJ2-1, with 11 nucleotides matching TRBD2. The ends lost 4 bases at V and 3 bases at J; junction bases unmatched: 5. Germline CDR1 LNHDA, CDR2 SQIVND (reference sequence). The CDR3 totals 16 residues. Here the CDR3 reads CASSRRLAGRYNEQFF. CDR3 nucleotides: TGTGCCAGTAGTAGAAGACTAGCGGGACGCTACAATGAGCAGTTCTTC. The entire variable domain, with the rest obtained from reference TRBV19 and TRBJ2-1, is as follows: DGGITQSPKYLFRKEGQNVTLSCEQNLNHDAMYWYRQDPGQGLRLIYYSQIVNDFQKGDIAEGYSVSREKKESFPLTVTSAQKNPTAFYLCASSRRLAGRYNEQFFGPGTRLTVL.

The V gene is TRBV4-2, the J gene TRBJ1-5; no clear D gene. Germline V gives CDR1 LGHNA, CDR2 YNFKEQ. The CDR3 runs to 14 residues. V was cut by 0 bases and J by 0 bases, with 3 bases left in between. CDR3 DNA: TGTGCCAGCAGCCAAGATTATAGCAATCAGCCCCAGCATTTT. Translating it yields CASSQDYSNQPQHF.

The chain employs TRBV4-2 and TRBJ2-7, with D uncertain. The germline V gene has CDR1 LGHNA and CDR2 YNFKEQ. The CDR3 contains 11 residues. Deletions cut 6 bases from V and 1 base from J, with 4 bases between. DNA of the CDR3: TGTGCCAGCAGTAGTTCCTACGAGCAGTACTTC. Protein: CASSSSYEQYF.

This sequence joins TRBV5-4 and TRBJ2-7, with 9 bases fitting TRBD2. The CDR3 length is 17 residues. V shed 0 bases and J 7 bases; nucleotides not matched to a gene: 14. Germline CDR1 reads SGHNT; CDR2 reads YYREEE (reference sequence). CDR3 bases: TGTGCCAGCAGCTTGGGGGGTTTGGGCGGGAGGGCCGGAGAGCAGTACTTC. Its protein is CASSLGGLGGRAGEQYF.

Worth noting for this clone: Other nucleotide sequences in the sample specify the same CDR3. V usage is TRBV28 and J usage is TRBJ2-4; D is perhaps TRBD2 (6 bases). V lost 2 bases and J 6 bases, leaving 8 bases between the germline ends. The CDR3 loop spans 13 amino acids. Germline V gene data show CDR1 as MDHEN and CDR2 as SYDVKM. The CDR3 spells CASSLRGRNIQYF. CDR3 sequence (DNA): TGTGCCAGCAGTTTACGGGGGAGAAACATTCAGTACTTC.

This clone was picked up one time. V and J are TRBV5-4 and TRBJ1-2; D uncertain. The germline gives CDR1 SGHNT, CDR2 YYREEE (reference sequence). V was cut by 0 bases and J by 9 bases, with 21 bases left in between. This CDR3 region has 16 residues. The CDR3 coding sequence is TGTGCCAGCAGCTTGGGTAATAATCAGCGGTCCTTAAGCTACACCTTC. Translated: CASSLGNNQRSLSYTF.

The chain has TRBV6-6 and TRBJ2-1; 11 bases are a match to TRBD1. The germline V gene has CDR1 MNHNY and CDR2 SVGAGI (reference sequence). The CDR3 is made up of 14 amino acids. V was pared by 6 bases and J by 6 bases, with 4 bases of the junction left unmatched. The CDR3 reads CASRPGTGGNEQFF. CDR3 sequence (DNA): TGTGCCAGCAGACCCGGGACAGGGGGCAATGAGCAGTTCTTC.

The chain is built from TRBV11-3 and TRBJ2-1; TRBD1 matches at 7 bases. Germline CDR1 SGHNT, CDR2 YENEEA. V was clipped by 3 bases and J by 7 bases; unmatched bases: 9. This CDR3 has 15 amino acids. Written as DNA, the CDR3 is TGTGCCAGCAGCTTTCAGGGGGAGAAGAGGAATGAGCAGTTCTTC. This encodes CASSFQGEKRNEQFF.

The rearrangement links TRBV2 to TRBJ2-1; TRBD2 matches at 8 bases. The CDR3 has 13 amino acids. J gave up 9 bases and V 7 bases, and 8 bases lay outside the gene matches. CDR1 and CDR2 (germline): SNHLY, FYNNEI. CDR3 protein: CASKQRERGEQFF. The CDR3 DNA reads TGTGCCAGCAAGCAGCGGGAGCGGGGTGAGCAGTTCTTC. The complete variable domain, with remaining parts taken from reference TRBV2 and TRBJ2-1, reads EPEVTQTPSHQVTQMGQEVILRCVPISNHLYFYWYRQILGQKVEFLVSFYNNEISEKSEIFDDQFSVERPDGSNFTLKIRSTKLEDSAMYFCASKQRERGEQFFGPGTRLTVL.

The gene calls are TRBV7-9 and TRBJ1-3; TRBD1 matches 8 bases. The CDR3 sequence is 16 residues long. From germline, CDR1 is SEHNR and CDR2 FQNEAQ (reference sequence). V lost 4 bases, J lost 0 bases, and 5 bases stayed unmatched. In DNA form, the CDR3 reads TGTGCCAGCAGCTCCGCCGGACAGGGCTCTGGAAACACCATATATTTT. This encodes CASSSAGQGSGNTIYF.

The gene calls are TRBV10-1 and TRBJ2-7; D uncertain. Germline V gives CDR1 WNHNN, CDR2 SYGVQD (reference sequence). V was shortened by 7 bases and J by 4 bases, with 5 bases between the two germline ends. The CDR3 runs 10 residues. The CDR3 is CASIWYEQYF. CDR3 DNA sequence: TGCGCCAGCATCTGGTACGAGCAGTACTTC.

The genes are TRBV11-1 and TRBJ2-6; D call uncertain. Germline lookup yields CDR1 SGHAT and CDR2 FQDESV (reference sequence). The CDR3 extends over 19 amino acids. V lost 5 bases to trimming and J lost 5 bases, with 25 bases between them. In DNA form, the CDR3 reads TGTGCCAGCAGCCGGAGTCTTAAGGCTGAACAAAGTCGGGCCAACGTCCTGACTTTC. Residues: CASSRSLKAEQSRANVLTF.

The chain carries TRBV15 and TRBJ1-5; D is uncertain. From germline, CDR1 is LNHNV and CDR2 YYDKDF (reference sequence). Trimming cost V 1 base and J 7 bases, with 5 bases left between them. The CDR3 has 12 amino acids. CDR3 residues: CATSRGFQPQHF. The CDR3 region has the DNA TGTGCCACCAGCAGAGGTTTCCAGCCCCAGCATTTT. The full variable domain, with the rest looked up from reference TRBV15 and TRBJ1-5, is DAMVIQNPRYQVTQFGKPVTLSCSQTLNHNVMYWYQQKSSQAPKLLFHYYDKDFNNEADTPDNFQSRRPNTSFCFLDIRSPGLGDTAMYLCATSRGFQPQHFGDGTRLSIL.

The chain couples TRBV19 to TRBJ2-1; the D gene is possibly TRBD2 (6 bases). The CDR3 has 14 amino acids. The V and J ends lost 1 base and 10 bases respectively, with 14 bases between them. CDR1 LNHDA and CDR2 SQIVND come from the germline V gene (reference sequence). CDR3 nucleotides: TGTGCCAGTAGTATAGGGGCGGGGATGGGCGAGCAGTTCTTC. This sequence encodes CASSIGAGMGEQFF.